This TCR beta chain is drawn from a study of brain T cells in children with intractable seizures. From germline, CDR1 is LGHDT and CDR2 YNNKEL (reference sequence). Trimming pared 2 bases from V and 0 bases from J, leaving 8 bases between. This CDR3 comprises 16 residues. The time point is: blood from clinic visit 5 months post-surgery; TSC patient then seizure free. Overall study results and limits: Absence of clones before surgery may stem from lower sequencing depth.

In regard to this clone: Its target is not known.

The protocol was immunoSEQ multiplex PCR, while the TCRdb copy is restricted to in-frame clones and leaves out a portion. The sample lists approximately 330,000 clones; about 93% were seen once. The rearrangement links TRBV3-1 (or the pseudogene TRBV3-2) to TRBJ1-6; D is unresolved. Sequencing used peripheral blood, obtained 4 to 6 months after surgery. This clonotype originated in a boy in the first two years of life with tuberous sclerosis and intractable seizures. The CDR3 nucleotides are TGTGCCAGCAGCCAACGACCGAGCTCCTATAATTCACCCCTCCACTTT. Translated, it gives CASSQRPSSYNSPLHF.